The text below deals with one T cell receptor (beta chain). Its target is unknown. The sample belongs to a study of cytomegalovirus exposure and HLA in healthy donors. Study-wide points: Later work associated approximately 17,000 TCR beta sequences with HLA alleles at 0.05 false discovery rate. Further analysis, carried out later, found HLA-associated TCR beta chains more clonally expanded than equally common other chains.

Primers for the PCR totalled 60 Vbeta and 13 Jbeta. The authors' processing: In a later analysis, of 70 million to 85 million unique beta chains, around 11 million appeared in at least two donors. TCRdb's copy holds only in-frame clones and misses some; the assay was immunoSEQ multiplex PCR. That table gives V, J and clone size, and the DNA gave D and trimming. The listing contains 80,000 to 100,000 clones. Sequenced material: PBMCs. This receptor was taken from a woman aged 30 to 39 in good health and CMV-seronegative.

The CDR3: CASSERTGTYEQYF. In DNA, the CDR3 is TGTGCCAGCTCAGAAAGGACAGGAACCTACGAGCAGTACTTC. This rearrangement joins TRBV18 to TRBJ2-7; 7 nucleotides match TRBD1. The CDR3 covers 14 residues. The germline CDR1 and CDR2 sequences are KGHSH and LQKENI. V lost 5 bases to trimming and J lost 2 bases; unmatched junction nucleotides: 6.